The 20 T cell receptor beta chains reported below all come from one sample, sequenced in a study of shared clonotypes between healthy human individuals. Sequencing was performed with immunoSEQ multiplex PCR; in TCRdb, only in-frame clones are kept and a portion is missing. The sample shows over a million clones, 98% of them seen only once. Sequencing used naive CD4+ T cells sorted from blood. Subset defined: CD45RA+ positively selected. The origin of the receptors is a man aged 30 to 39 in good health.

The rearrangement joins TRBV6-1 to TRBJ1-1; 10 bases agree with TRBD1. Germline CDR1 MNHNS, CDR2 SASEGT. V lost 6 bases and J lost 7; bases outside the gene matches: 5. The CDR3 length is 13 residues. CDR3 protein: CASRGTGESEAFF. The CDR3 nucleotides are TGTGCCAGCAGGGGGACAGGGGAGAGTGAAGCTTTCTTT.

CDR3 bases: TGCGCCAGCAGCCTGGAAAACAGTGAAAAACTGTTTTTT. This codes for CASSLENSEKLFF. V gene TRBV5-1 combines with J gene TRBJ1-4; D remains ambiguous. Trimming removed 4 bases at V and 7 bases at J, with 11 bases between. The CDR3 is 13 residues long. The germline V gene encodes CDR1 SGHRS and CDR2 YFSETQ.

The rearrangement uses TRBV5-4 and TRBJ2-5; D uncertain. Germline values: CDR1 SGHNT, CDR2 YYREEE (reference sequence). The CDR3 loop spans 15 amino acids. The V end was cut by 0 bases, the J end by 4 bases, with 13 bases between. The CDR3 reads CASSLGGSMGETQYF. In nucleotides, the CDR3 is TGTGCCAGCAGCTTGGGCGGTTCCATGGGAGAGACCCAGTACTTC.

This chain uses TRBV5-6 with TRBJ2-2; possibly TRBD2 for D (6 bases). The CDR3 loop spans 15 amino acids. Trimming took off 0 bases at V and 4 bases at J, with 10 bases between the two ends. In germline, CDR1 is SGHDT, CDR2 YYEEEE. CDR3 DNA sequence: TGTGCCAGCAGCTTGGTTCGGGGGTTCACCGGGGAGCTGTTTTTT. Translating it yields CASSLVRGFTGELFF.

The rearrangement joins TRBV29-1 to TRBJ2-3; a possible D gene is TRBD2 (5 bases). The V end lost 7 bases, the J end lost 1 base, and 12 bases lay between the germline ends. This CDR3 comprises 13 residues. Germline CDR1 reads SQVTM; CDR2 reads ANQGSEA. The CDR3 spells CSARLSGTDTQYF. CDR3 nucleotide sequence: TGCAGCGCCCGCCTTAGCGGCACAGATACGCAGTATTTT.

The gene calls are TRBV6-5 and TRBJ2-1; 7 bases line up with TRBD2. Per the germline V gene, CDR1 is MNHEY and CDR2 is SVGAGI. With V trimmed by 4 bases and J by 5 bases, 11 bases remained unmatched. The CDR3 has 16 amino acids. CDR3 amino acids: CASSWGPGLINNEQFF. In DNA form, the CDR3 reads TGTGCCAGCAGTTGGGGACCGGGACTAATAAACAATGAGCAGTTCTTC.

The chain joins TRBV28 to TRBJ2-7; 8 bases are a match to TRBD2. Looked up from germline, CDR1 is MDHEN and CDR2 is SYDVKM. The CDR3 runs to 14 residues. V shed 7 bases, J shed 2 bases, and the junction held 7 bases outside the gene matches. Here the CDR3 DNA reads TGTGCCAGCACCCTTACTAGCGGTCCCTACGAGCAGTACTTC. The encoded protein is CASTLTSGPYEQYF.

The chain couples TRBV30 to TRBJ1-2; D remains unclear. Per germline, CDR1 GTSNPN and CDR2 SVGIG (reference sequence). CDR3 length: 12 amino acids. V was pared by 2 bases and J by 3 bases, with 7 bases between. This chain's CDR3 is CAWSRSDYGYTF. CDR3 DNA: TGTGCCTGGAGTCGGAGTGACTATGGCTACACCTTC.

The chain uses TRBV21-1 and TRBJ1-3. TRBV21-1 is a known pseudogene. The CDR3 is 17 amino acids. CDR3 in amino acids: CASSTPGGPQAGNTIYF. DNA of the CDR3: TGTGCCAGCAGCACGCCTGGAGGGCCCCAAGCTGGAAACACCATATATTTT.

The rearrangement links TRBV5-1 to TRBJ2-7; D perhaps matches TRBD1 (6 bases). V lost 5 bases and J 3 bases, leaving 18 bases between the germline ends. The germline V gene has CDR1 SGHRS and CDR2 YFSETQ. This CDR3 is built from 15 residues. CDR3 sequence: CASSKTRGLSYEQYF. The CDR3 nucleotides are TGCGCCAGCAGTAAAACCAGGGGTCTAAGCTACGAGCAGTACTTC.

V gene TRBV18 combines with J gene TRBJ2-1; no clear D. The length of the CDR3 is 12 residues. Germline CDR1 and CDR2: KGHSH and LQKENI. The V end lost 1 base, the J end lost 8 bases, and 6 bases lay between the germline ends. As DNA, the CDR3 is TGTGCCAGCTCACCACTTATCGATGAGCAGTTCTTC. Translated, it gives CASSPLIDEQFF.

The gene calls are TRBV15 and TRBJ1-1; no clear D gene. CDR1 is LNHNV, CDR2 YYDKDF, per germline (reference sequence). The CDR3 spans 14 residues. Trimming shortened V by 0 bases and J by 4 bases, and 9 bases separated the two germline ends. The CDR3 is CATSRDTEGTEAFF. The DNA for the CDR3 is TGTGCCACCAGCAGAGATACCGAAGGCACTGAAGCTTTCTTT.

This clone has only one observation. The chain uses TRBV5-4 and TRBJ1-1, with D unresolved. The length of the CDR3 is 13 residues. Trimming removed 4 bases at V and 0 bases at J, with 7 bases between. Germline V gene sequence: CDR1 SGHNT, CDR2 YYREEE (reference sequence). CDR3 sequence (DNA): TGTGCCAGCAGCACCTCCATGAACACTGAAGCTTTCTTT. It encodes CASSTSMNTEAFF.

The chain joins TRBV5-1 to TRBJ2-7, with TRBD2 identical over 11 bases. The ends lost 5 bases at V and 0 bases at J; junction bases unmatched: 7. This CDR3 comprises 16 residues. In germline, CDR1 is SGHRS, CDR2 YFSETQ. The DNA of the CDR3 is TGCGCCAGCAGTCCGACTAGCGGGATCACCTCCTACGAGCAGTACTTC. Protein: CASSPTSGITSYEQYF.

The V gene is TRBV9, the J gene TRBJ1-1; perhaps TRBD1 as D (6 bases). The V end lost 2 bases, the J end lost 7 bases, and 15 bases lay between the germline ends. Germline CDR1 SGDLS, CDR2 YYNGEE. The CDR3 is 14 residues long. Here the CDR3 DNA reads TGTGCCAGCAGCGTCTCCGGACAGATAAATGAAGCTTTCTTT. Its translation is CASSVSGQINEAFF.

This clone was recorded only once. The chain couples TRBV5-1 to TRBJ2-3, with D possibly being TRBD2 (7 bases). Germline CDR1 is SGHRS and CDR2 is YFSETQ. This CDR3 region has 14 residues. Trimming shortened V by 2 bases and J by 1 base, and 8 bases separated the two germline ends. The CDR3 region is CASSFGGRTDTQYF. CDR3 nucleotides: TGCGCCAGCAGCTTCGGGGGGCGCACAGATACGCAGTATTTT.

This chain joins TRBV18 and TRBJ1-1; D not certain. CDR1 and CDR2 from the germline V gene are KGHSH and LQKENI. The CDR3 is 15 residues long. The V end lost 3 bases, the J end lost 6 bases, and 17 bases lay between the germline ends. The CDR3 DNA sequence: TGTGCCAGCTCACCCGTTTGGACCCAAGCATCTGAAGCTTTCTTT. Translating gives CASSPVWTQASEAFF.

This chain links TRBV14 with TRBJ1-1; a possible D gene is TRBD1 (5 bases). This CDR3 is built from 16 residues. Trimming stripped 3 bases from V and 3 bases from J, with 17 bases between. Germline V gene sequence: CDR1 SGHDN, CDR2 FVKESK. CDR3: CASSQRVGLGDTEAFF. CDR3 DNA sequence: TGTGCCAGCAGCCAGAGGGTGGGGCTGGGCGACACTGAAGCTTTCTTT.

This sequence joins TRBV6-5 and TRBJ2-1; weak D call: TRBD2 (6 bases). V lost 4 bases and J 5 bases, leaving 18 bases between the germline ends. This CDR3 contains 16 residues. The germline CDR1 and CDR2 sequences are MNHEY and SVGAGI. In nucleotides, the CDR3 is TGTGCCAGCAGTTCCCAGGGAGCGGGTCTCGACAATGAGCAGTTCTTC. This gives the protein CASSSQGAGLDNEQFF.

In regard to this clone: This same CDR3 is encoded by further DNA sequences in the sample. J is TRBJ2-5 and V is TRBV7-3; D possibly uses TRBD1 or TRBD2 (5 bases each). This CDR3 contains 13 residues. In germline, CDR1 is SGHTA, CDR2 FQGTGA. V lost 5 bases and J lost 1, with 8 bases in between. CDR3 residues: CASSRGSQETQYF. In DNA form, the CDR3 reads TGTGCCAGCAGCCGGGGCTCCCAAGAGACCCAGTACTTC.